This TCR beta chain was identified during a study of blood T cell repertoires in COVID-19. Assay used: immunoSEQ multiplex PCR; TCRdb lists only in-frame clones, some missing. The sample consists of fewer than 65,000 clones, approximately 84% of them appearing once. V lost 1 base and J lost 4; bases outside the gene matches: 4. Germline assignment: CDR1 SGHTS and CDR2 YDEGEE. The CDR3 loop spans 15 amino acids. This TCR derives from a man aged 55 to 70 with acute or convalescent COVID-19. The sequencing input was peripheral blood. This chain uses TRBV5-8 with TRBJ2-3; TRBD2 aligns across 9 bases. The CDR3 sequence is CASSLYSGGPDTQYF. The CDR3 coding sequence is TGTGCCAGCAGCTTGTATAGCGGGGGCCCAGATACGCAGTATTTT.